The 15 T cell receptor beta chains below come from one sample, sequenced in a study of T cell changes during pregnancy in multiple sclerosis. Sequenced by immunoSEQ multiplex PCR; TCRdb stores in-frame clones only, minus some. The sample includes approximately 31,000 clones, less than 95% seen only once; the top ten take 4.3%. Sequences were derived from CD8+ T cells from peripheral blood mononuclear cells, sampled in the second trimester of pregnancy. These receptors came from a female donor with multiple sclerosis, enrolled in a pregnancy study.

The chain has TRBV27 and TRBJ1-2, with 11 bases fitting TRBD1. Germline V CDR1 and CDR2: MNHEY, SMNVEV (reference sequence). This CDR3 has 13 residues. Germline trimming cut 6 bases from V and 7 bases from J; bases unmatched to any gene: 4. CDR3 nucleotides: TGTGCCAGCAGCAGGGGACAGGGGGTTGGCTACACCTTC. This codes for CASSRGQGVGYTF.

The chain carries TRBV27 and TRBJ1-5; D might be TRBD1 (5 bases). CDR3 size: 13 residues. CDR1 MNHEY and CDR2 SMNVEV come from the germline V gene (reference sequence). In DNA form, the CDR3 reads TGTGCGTCGGGGGTCTGGGTGGATCAGCCCCAGCATTTT. Its translation: CASGVWVDQPQHF.

The J gene is TRBJ2-7, the V gene TRBV28; 10 bases match TRBD2. CDR3 size: 14 residues. Unmatched junction bases numbered 7, after V lost 6 bases and J lost 5 bases. In germline, CDR1 is MDHEN, CDR2 SYDVKM. The CDR3 is CASRLAGRSHEQYF. CDR3 coding DNA: TGTGCCAGCAGACTAGCGGGGAGATCTCACGAGCAGTACTTC.

The chain joins TRBV6-5 to TRBJ2-7; D gene ambiguous. Germline CDR1 MNHEY, CDR2 SVGAGI. CDR3 length equals 15 residues. Trimming shortened V by 0 bases and J by 3 bases, and 12 bases separated the two germline ends. The CDR3 reads CASSYSAPTYYEQYF. CDR3 sequence (DNA): TGTGCCAGCAGTTACTCGGCCCCAACATACTACGAGCAGTACTTC.

The chain has TRBV19 and TRBJ1-1, with TRBD1 as a possible D gene (5 bases). V lost 8 bases and J 4 bases, leaving 23 bases between the germline ends. The CDR3 runs 16 residues. Germline values: CDR1 LNHDA, CDR2 SQIVND (reference sequence). CDR3 region: CASSAAGIGRGTEAFF. The CDR3 DNA follows: TGTGCCAGTTCTGCGGCAGGGATCGGTAGAGGCACTGAAGCTTTCTTT. Looking up the rest from reference TRBV19 and TRBJ1-1 gives the full variable domain: DGGITQSPKYLFRKEGQNVTLSCEQNLNHDAMYWYRQDPGQGLRLIYYSQIVNDFQKGDIAEGYSVSREKKESFPLTVTSAQKNPTAFYLCASSAAGIGRGTEAFFGQGTRLTVV.

This clone was seen once. J is TRBJ1-2 and V is TRBV5-6; D is unclear. V gave up 3 bases and J gave up 0 bases, with 15 bases separating them. This CDR3 comprises 16 residues. Germline V CDR1 and CDR2: SGHDT, YYEEEE. The CDR3 region has the DNA TGTGCCAGCAGCTATAGTCCGCTCAAGTCTAACTATGGCTACACCTTC. Protein sequence: CASSYSPLKSNYGYTF.

This clone was found a few times. The V gene is TRBV9, the J gene TRBJ1-1; D not certain. V gave up 0 bases and J gave up 4 bases, with 16 bases separating them. CDR3 length: 16 residues. CDR1 is SGDLS, CDR2 YYNGEE, per germline. DNA for the CDR3: TGTGCCAGCAGCGTAGTCTTTCGGTTCACGGGCACTGAAGCTTTCTTT. Its protein product is CASSVVFRFTGTEAFF. The full variable domain, with the rest looked up from reference TRBV9 and TRBJ1-1, is DSGVTQTPKHLITATGQRVTLRCSPRSGDLSVYWYQQSLDQGLQFLIQYYNGEERAKGNILERFSAQQFPDLHSELNLSSLELGDSALYFCASSVVFRFTGTEAFFGQGTRLTVV.

CDR3 DNA: TGTGCCAGCAGCTTAGCGCAGGGCGGGAGTTCTATTGAGCAGTTCTTC. Translation gives CASSLAQGGSSIEQFF. V gene TRBV7-9 combines with J gene TRBJ2-1, with 7 bases aligning to TRBD2. This CDR3 is 16 amino acids long. The J segment lost 9 bases and the V segment lost 0 bases, leaving 11 bases of the junction unmatched. The V gene's germline CDR1 is SEHNR and CDR2 FQNEAQ (reference sequence).

V usage is TRBV6-6 and J usage is TRBJ1-2, with D perhaps matching TRBD1 (5 bases). This CDR3 has 16 residues. Germline CDR1 and CDR2: MNHNY and SVGAGI (reference sequence). Trimming took off 6 bases at V and 4 bases at J, with 21 bases between the two ends. The CDR3 reads CASSHDSSLHLYGYTF. Written as DNA, the CDR3 is TGTGCCAGCAGCCACGACAGCAGCCTCCACCTCTATGGCTACACCTTC.

This chain joins TRBV27 and TRBJ2-7; D is perhaps TRBD2 (6 bases). CDR1 and CDR2 (germline): MNHEY, SMNVEV (reference sequence). CDR3 length equals 14 residues. V dropped 0 bases and J dropped 3 bases, with 9 bases sitting between them. The CDR3 DNA is TGTGCCAGCAGTTTATCGGGACTCCTCTACGAGCAGTACTTC. Translation gives CASSLSGLLYEQYF.

This chain links TRBV2 with TRBJ1-1; TRBD1 agrees at 9 bases. Germline V gene sequence: CDR1 SNHLY, CDR2 FYNNEI. The CDR3 runs to 17 residues. J gave up 1 base and V 5 bases, and 11 bases lay outside the gene matches. Here the CDR3 reads CASSSPGQGRRNTEAFF. CDR3 bases: TGTGCCAGCAGTTCCCCCGGACAGGGGCGGAGGAACACTGAAGCTTTCTTT. Combining the CDR3 with reference TRBV2 and TRBJ1-1 gives the whole variable domain EPEVTQTPSHQVTQMGQEVILRCVPISNHLYFYWYRQILGQKVEFLVSFYNNEISEKSEIFDDQFSVERPDGSNFTLKIRSTKLEDSAMYFCASSSPGQGRRNTEAFFGQGTRLTVV.

The chain employs TRBV13 and TRBJ2-7; D perhaps matches TRBD2 (6 bases). The V gene lost 0 bases and the J gene lost 0 bases, with 9 bases spanning the gap. The CDR3 sequence is 15 residues long. CDR1 is PRHDT, CDR2 FYEKMQ, per germline (reference sequence). CDR3 coding DNA: TGTGCCAGCAGCTTAGGGGGACTGAGCTCCTACGAGCAGTACTTC. This translates into CASSLGGLSSYEQYF. The full variable domain, completed using reference TRBV13 and TRBJ2-7, is AAGVIQSPRHLIKEKRETATLKCYPIPRHDTVYWYQQGPGQDPQFLISFYEKMQSDKGSIPDRFSAQQFSDYHSELNMSSLELGDSALYFCASSLGGLSSYEQYFGPGTRLTVT.

The chain has TRBV1 and TRBJ2-7; the D segment call TRBD2 is taken from the table without a DNA check. TRBV1 is noted as a pseudogene. CDR3 length: 12 amino acids. The DNA for the CDR3 is TGCACCAGCAGCCAAACGAGGTACGAGCAGTACTTC. It is translated as CTSSQTRYEQYF.

This chain connects TRBV5-5 to TRBJ1-1, with a tentative D call TRBD1 (6 bases). Looked up from germline, CDR1 is SGHKS and CDR2 is YYEKEE (reference sequence). V shed 4 bases and J shed 2 bases, with 9 bases lying between them. CDR3 length equals 13 residues. Here the CDR3 reads CASSRGGNTEAFF. The CDR3 bases are TGTGCCAGCAGCCGAGGGGGAAACACTGAAGCTTTCTTT.

The CDR3 here is CASSLSPRDTYEQYF. CDR3 in DNA: TGTGCCAGCAGTTTATCCCCGAGGGACACCTACGAGCAGTACTTC. The rearrangement uses TRBV28 and TRBJ2-7; a possible D gene is TRBD1 (6 bases). The germline CDR1 and CDR2 sequences are MDHEN and SYDVKM. V was trimmed by 1 base and J by 2 bases, leaving 12 bases between them. The CDR3 sequence is 15 residues long.